The 18 T cell receptor beta chains below were found in one sample sequenced in a study of monozygotic twins with inflammatory bowel disease. Each CDR3 protein gets one entry in TCRdb, which reprocessed the 5' RACE reads and gives no DNA. The table lists 400,000 to 500,000 distinct CDR3 sequences. The specimen was blood. All receptors come from a human donor with ulcerative colitis or Crohn's disease, or a healthy co-twin of an affected twin (not recorded which).

V is TRBV6-5 and J is TRBJ2-1; TCRdb calls TRBD1, which cannot be checked without DNA. The CDR3 is 12 residues long. Germline loops: CDR1 MNHEY, CDR2 SVGAGI. CDR3 protein: CASRADRGEQFF.

This rearrangement joins TRBV10-2 to TRBJ1-4; TCRdb calls TRBD1, which cannot be checked without DNA. This CDR3 contains 13 residues. Germline V gene data show CDR1 as WSHSY and CDR2 as SAAADI. CDR3 in amino acids: CASSERGKEKLFF.

The J gene is TRBJ2-5, the V gene TRBV7-9. Germline CDR1 and CDR2: SEHNR and FQNEAQ (reference sequence). CDR3 size: 14 residues. The chain's CDR3 is CASSGWQNQETQYF.

V usage is TRBV20-1 and J usage is TRBJ2-7; TCRdb proposes TRBD2, but this gene call is untestable without DNA. CDR1 is DFQATT and CDR2 is SNEGSKA in the germline V gene (reference sequence). The CDR3 has 12 amino acids. CDR3: CSASGLPYEQYF.

V usage is TRBV20-1 and J usage is TRBJ2-5. This CDR3 is 16 amino acids long. The V gene's germline CDR1 is DFQATT and CDR2 SNEGSKA (reference sequence). The CDR3 sequence is CSARDPMTTRQETQYF.

This chain connects TRBV19 to TRBJ2-3; with no DNA, the TCRdb D assignment of TRBD1 cannot be verified. The CDR3 sequence is 14 residues long. Germline CDR1 and CDR2: LNHDA and SQIVND (reference sequence). The CDR3 protein is CASRRDPAGDTQYF.

V gene TRBV5-1 combines with J gene TRBJ2-1; TCRdb designates TRBD2, a call that cannot be tested without DNA. The germline V gene has CDR1 SGHRS and CDR2 YFSETQ. This CDR3 region has 15 residues. The CDR3 protein is CASSLAVAGVGEQFF.

The rearrangement joins TRBV6-2 or TRBV6-3 to TRBJ1-1. CDR3 length: 16 residues. The germline V gene has CDR1 MNHEY and CDR2 SVGEGT. The CDR3 spells CASSSPDLFMNTEAFF.

This CDR3 is CASSFPRPGADYNSPLHF. This sequence joins TRBV28 and TRBJ1-6; checking the TCRdb D call of TRBD1 is not possible without DNA. Per the germline V gene, CDR1 is MDHEN and CDR2 is SYDVKM. The CDR3 extends over 18 amino acids.

CDR3 in amino acids: CASSQGALRGGEAFF. The chain carries TRBV4-2 and TRBJ1-1; the TCRdb call, TRBD1, lacks DNA for checking. The germline V gene encodes CDR1 LGHNA and CDR2 YNFKEQ. The length of the CDR3 is 15 residues.

This chain links TRBV25-1 with TRBJ1-1; TCRdb names TRBD1, which stays unverified in the absence of DNA. The CDR3 is made up of 13 amino acids. Germline V lookup: CDR1 MGHDK, CDR2 SYGVNS. The CDR3 here is CASAGLGGTEAFF.

The J gene is TRBJ2-6, the V gene TRBV2. Germline CDR1 reads SNHLY; CDR2 reads FYNNEI. The CDR3 length is 14 residues. CDR3 sequence: CASSDLTGANVLTF.

CDR3 in amino acids: CASSHPVGSGNTIYF. The chain combines TRBV7-9 with TRBJ1-3; absent DNA, TCRdb's TRBD1 call cannot be checked. CDR1 SEHNR and CDR2 FQNEAQ come from the germline V gene (reference sequence). The CDR3 sequence is 15 residues long.

The chain has TRBV5-5 and TRBJ1-2. The CDR3 is made up of 14 amino acids. Looked up from germline, CDR1 is SGHKS and CDR2 is YYEKEE (reference sequence). The CDR3 protein is CASSLIGVNYGYTF. The full variable domain, its missing parts supplied by reference TRBV5-5 and TRBJ1-2, is DAGVTQSPTHLIKTRGQQVTLRCSPISGHKSVSWYQQVLGQGPQFIFQYYEKEERGRGNFPDRFSARQFPNYSSELNVNALLLGDSALYLCASSLIGVNYGYTFGSGTRLTVV.

The chain has TRBV5-1 and TRBJ1-2. Germline V gives CDR1 SGHRS, CDR2 YFSETQ. The CDR3 sequence is 15 residues long. The CDR3 region is CASSLQGGGNYGYTF. Full variable domain (outside the CDR3, taken from reference TRBV5-1 and TRBJ1-2): KAGVTQTPRYLIKTRGQQVTLSCSPISGHRSVSWYQQTPGQGLQFLFEYFSETQRNKGNFPGRFSGRQFSNSRSEMNVSTLELGDSALYLCASSLQGGGNYGYTFGSGTRLTVV.

The chain's CDR3 is CSASVQDGTYEQYF. This chain uses TRBV20-1 with TRBJ2-7; TCRdb indicates TRBD1, and absent DNA this call remains unverified. CDR3 length: 14 residues. The germline gives CDR1 DFQATT, CDR2 SNEGSKA (reference sequence).

The V call is TRBV20-1, the J call TRBJ1-5. Germline-derived CDR1 and CDR2 are DFQATT and SNEGSKA (reference sequence). The CDR3 contains 11 residues. CDR3 amino acids: CSARRQSVQHF.

CDR3 sequence: CASSSTPARWGGTDTQYF. The genes are TRBV23-1 and TRBJ2-3; TCRdb designates TRBD2, a call that cannot be tested without DNA. TRBV23-1 is given ORF status, its function remaining uncertain. This CDR3 region has 18 residues.